The source of this T cell receptor beta chain is a study of response to subunit inactivated influenza vaccine. One entry per CDR3 protein, called by TCRdb with MiXCR from the RT-PCR reads. Here the sample spans around 470,000 distinct CDR3 sequences, 6.5% to 8% being singletons. Germline V lookup: CDR1 SGHAT, CDR2 FQNNGV. The CDR3 has 17 amino acids. V lost 0 bases to trimming and J lost 0 bases, with 13 bases between them. This chain links TRBV11-2 with TRBJ2-3; tentatively, D is TRBD2 (6 bases). The sequencing here drew on PBMCs from blood, taken roughly 24 months after vaccination. The TCR was taken from a man between 45 and 75 years old who received an inactivated influenza vaccine. CDR3 protein: CASSLDFGSGSTDTQYF. Written as DNA, the CDR3 is TGTGCCAGCAGCTTAGATTTCGGGAGCGGGAGCACAGATACGCAGTATTTT. The variable domain in full, completed from reference TRBV11-2 and TRBJ2-3, reads EAGVAQSPRYKIIEKRQSVAFWCNPISGHATLYWYQQILGQGPKLLIQFQNNGVVDDSQLPKDRFSAERLKGVDSTLKIQPAKLEDSAVYLCASSLDFGSGSTDTQYFGPGTRLTVL.